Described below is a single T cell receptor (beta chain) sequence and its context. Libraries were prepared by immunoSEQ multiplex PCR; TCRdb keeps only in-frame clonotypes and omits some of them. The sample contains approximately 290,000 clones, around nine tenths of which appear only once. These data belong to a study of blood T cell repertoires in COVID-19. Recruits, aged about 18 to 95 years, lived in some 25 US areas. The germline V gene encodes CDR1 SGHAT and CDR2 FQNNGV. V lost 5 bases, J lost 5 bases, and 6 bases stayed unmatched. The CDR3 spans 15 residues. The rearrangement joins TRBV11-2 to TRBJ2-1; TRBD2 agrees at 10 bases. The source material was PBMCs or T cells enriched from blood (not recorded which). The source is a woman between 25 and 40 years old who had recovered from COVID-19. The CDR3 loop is CASSSTSGVNNEQFF. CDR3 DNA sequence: TGTGCCAGCAGCAGTACTAGCGGGGTGAACAATGAGCAGTTCTTC.